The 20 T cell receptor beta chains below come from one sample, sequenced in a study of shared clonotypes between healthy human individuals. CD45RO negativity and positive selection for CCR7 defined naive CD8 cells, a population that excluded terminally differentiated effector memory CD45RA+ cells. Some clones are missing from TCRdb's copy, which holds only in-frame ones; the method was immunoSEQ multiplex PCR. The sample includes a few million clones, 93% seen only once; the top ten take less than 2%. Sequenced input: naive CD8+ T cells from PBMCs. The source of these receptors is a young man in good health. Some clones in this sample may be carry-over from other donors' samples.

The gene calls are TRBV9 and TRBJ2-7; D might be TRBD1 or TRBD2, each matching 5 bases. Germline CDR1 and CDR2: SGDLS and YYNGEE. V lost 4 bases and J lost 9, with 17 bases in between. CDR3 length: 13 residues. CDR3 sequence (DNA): TGTGCCAGCAGCCCGGGGACGGGCGGGTCGCAGTACTTC. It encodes CASSPGTGGSQYF. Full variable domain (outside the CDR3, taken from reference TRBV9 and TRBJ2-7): DSGVTQTPKHLITATGQRVTLRCSPRSGDLSVYWYQQSLDQGLQFLIQYYNGEERAKGNILERFSAQQFPDLHSELNLSSLELGDSALYFCASSPGTGGSQYFGPGTRLTVT.

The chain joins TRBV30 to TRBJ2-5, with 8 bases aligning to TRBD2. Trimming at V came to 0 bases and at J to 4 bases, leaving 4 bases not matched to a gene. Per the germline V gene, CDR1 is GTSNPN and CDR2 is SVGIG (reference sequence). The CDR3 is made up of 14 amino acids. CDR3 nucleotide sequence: TGTGCCTGGAGTGTTCTAGCGGGCGCAGAGACCCAGTACTTC. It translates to CAWSVLAGAETQYF.

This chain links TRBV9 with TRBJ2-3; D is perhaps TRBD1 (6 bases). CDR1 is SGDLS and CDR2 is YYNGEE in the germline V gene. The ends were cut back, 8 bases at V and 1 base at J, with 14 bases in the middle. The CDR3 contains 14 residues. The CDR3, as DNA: TGTGCCAGTCAGAGGGGGTCGGGCACAGATACGCAGTATTTT. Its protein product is CASQRGSGTDTQYF.

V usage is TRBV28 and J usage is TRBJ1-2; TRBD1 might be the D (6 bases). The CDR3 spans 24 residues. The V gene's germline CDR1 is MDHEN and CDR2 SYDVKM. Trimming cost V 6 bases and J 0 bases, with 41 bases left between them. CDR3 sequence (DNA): TGTGCCAGCAGCTCTTACAGGCCGGGGGCGCGGGGGTACAGGGCAACCATCTCTAACTATGGCTACACCTTC. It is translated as CASSSYRPGARGYRATISNYGYTF.

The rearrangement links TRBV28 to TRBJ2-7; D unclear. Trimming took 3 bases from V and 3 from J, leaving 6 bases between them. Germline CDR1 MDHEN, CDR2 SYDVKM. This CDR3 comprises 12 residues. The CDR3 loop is CASSFNNYEQYF. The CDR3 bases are TGTGCCAGCAGTTTCAATAACTACGAGCAGTACTTC.

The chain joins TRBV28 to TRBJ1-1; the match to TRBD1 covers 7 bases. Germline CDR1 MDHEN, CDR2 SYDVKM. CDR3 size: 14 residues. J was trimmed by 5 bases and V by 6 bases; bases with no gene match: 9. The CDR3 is CASRQNRGRTEAFF. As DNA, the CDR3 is TGTGCCAGCAGGCAAAACAGGGGAAGGACTGAAGCTTTCTTT.

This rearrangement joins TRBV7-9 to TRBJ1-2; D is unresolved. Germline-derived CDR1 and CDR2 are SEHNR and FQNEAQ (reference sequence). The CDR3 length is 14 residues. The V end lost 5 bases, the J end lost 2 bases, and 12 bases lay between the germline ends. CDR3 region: CASSPPHGNYGYTF. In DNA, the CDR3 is TGTGCCAGCAGCCCGCCCCACGGGAACTATGGCTACACCTTC.

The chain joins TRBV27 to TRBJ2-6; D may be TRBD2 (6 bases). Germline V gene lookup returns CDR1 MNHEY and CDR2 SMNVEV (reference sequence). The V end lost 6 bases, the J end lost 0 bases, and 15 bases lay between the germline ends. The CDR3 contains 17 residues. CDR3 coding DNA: TGTGCCAGCAGCAGGACTACCCTCTCCTCTGGGGCCAACGTCCTGACTTTC. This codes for CASSRTTLSSGANVLTF.

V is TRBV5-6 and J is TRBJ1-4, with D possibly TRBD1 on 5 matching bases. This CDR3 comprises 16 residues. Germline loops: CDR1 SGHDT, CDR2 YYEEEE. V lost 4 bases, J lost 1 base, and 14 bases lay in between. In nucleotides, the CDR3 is TGTGCCAGCAGCCCGCGGGGAAGGGGAACTAATGAAAAACTGTTTTTT. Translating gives CASSPRGRGTNEKLFF.

The CDR3 nucleotides read TGTGCCAGCAGCCCTCCGGTCGGACTAGCGGGAGAAGAGACCCAGTACTTC. Translation gives CASSPPVGLAGEETQYF. The chain combines TRBV11-2 with TRBJ2-5, with 13 positions matching TRBD2. Trimming cost V 5 bases and J 3 bases; bases outside gene matches: 9. The germline CDR1 and CDR2 sequences are SGHAT and FQNNGV. The CDR3 contains 17 residues.

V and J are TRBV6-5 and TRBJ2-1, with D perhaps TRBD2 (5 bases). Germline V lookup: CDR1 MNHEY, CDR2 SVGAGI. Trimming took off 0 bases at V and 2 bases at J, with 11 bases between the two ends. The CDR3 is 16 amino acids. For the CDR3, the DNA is TGTGCCAGCAGTTACTCCTTAGCGCCTACCTACAATGAGCAGTTCTTC. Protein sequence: CASSYSLAPTYNEQFF.

The chain's CDR3 is CASSPDRDSYNEQFF. The CDR3 DNA reads as TGTGCCAGCAGCCCAGACAGGGACTCCTACAATGAGCAGTTCTTC. V and J are TRBV28 and TRBJ2-1; the match to TRBD1 covers 7 bases. After removal of 6 bases from V and 0 bases from J, the junction contained 5 bases not matched to a gene. This CDR3 comprises 15 residues. Germline V gene lookup returns CDR1 MDHEN and CDR2 SYDVKM.

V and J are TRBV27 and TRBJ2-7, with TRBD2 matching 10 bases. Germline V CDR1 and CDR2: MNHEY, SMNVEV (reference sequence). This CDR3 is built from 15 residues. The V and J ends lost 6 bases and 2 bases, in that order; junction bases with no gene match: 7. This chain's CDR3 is CASRRWTSGAYEQYF. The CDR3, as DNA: TGTGCCAGCAGACGCTGGACTAGCGGAGCCTACGAGCAGTACTTC.

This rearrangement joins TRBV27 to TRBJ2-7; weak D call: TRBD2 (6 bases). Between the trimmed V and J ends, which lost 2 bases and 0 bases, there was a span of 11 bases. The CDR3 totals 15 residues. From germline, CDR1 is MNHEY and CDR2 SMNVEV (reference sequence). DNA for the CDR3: TGTGCCAGCAGTTTAGCGGGGACGAACTCCTACGAGCAGTACTTC. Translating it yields CASSLAGTNSYEQYF.

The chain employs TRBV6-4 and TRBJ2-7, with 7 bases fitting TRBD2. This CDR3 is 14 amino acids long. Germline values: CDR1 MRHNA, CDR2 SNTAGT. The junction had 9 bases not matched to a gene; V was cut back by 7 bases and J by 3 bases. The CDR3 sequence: CASKKRDDSYEQYF. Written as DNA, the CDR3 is TGTGCCAGCAAAAAGCGGGATGATAGCTACGAGCAGTACTTC.

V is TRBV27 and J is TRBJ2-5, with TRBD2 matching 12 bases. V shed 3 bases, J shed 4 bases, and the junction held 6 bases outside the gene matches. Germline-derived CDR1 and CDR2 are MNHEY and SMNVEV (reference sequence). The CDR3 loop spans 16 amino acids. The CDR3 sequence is CASSFLTSGRGETQYF. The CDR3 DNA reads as TGTGCCAGCAGTTTCCTGACTAGCGGGAGAGGAGAGACCCAGTACTTC.

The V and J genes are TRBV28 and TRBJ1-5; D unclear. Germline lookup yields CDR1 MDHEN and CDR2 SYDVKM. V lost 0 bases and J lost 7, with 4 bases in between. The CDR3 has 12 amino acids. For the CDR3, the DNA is TGTGCCAGCAGTTTATGGGACCAGCCCCAGCATTTT. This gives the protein CASSLWDQPQHF.

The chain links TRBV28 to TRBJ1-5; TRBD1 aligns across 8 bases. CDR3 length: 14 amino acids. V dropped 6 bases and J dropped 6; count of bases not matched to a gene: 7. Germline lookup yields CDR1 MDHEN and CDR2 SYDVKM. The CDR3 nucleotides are TGTGCCAGCAGCCACAGGGGGAGCGGTCAGCCCCAGCATTTT. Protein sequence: CASSHRGSGQPQHF.

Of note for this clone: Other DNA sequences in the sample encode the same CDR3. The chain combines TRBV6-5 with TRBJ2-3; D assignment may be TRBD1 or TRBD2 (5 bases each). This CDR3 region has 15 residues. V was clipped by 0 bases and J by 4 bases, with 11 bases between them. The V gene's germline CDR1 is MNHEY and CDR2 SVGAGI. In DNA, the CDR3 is TGTGCCAGCAGTTACTCGACGAGAGGGGCAGATACGCAGTATTTT. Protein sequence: CASSYSTRGADTQYF.

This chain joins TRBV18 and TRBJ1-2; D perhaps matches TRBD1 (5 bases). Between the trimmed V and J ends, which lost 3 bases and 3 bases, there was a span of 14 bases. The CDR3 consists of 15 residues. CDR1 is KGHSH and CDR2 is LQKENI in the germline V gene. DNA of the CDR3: TGTGCCAGCTCACCCCTGACAGTCGGAGACTATGGCTACACCTTC. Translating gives CASSPLTVGDYGYTF.